This TCR beta chain is from a study of shared clonotypes between healthy human individuals. Study at large: The donor group consisted of a couple of women and a few men, aged 18 to 49.

At a deep level, the assay was run. The data were produced by immunoSEQ multiplex PCR, yet TCRdb's version contains in-frame clones alone and is incomplete. The data show about 980,000 clones, approximately 80% seen once. The TCR comes from a man aged 18-30 years in good health. The sequenced sample consisted of memory CD4+ T cells sorted from blood. Subset: CD45RA-negative fraction.

As DNA, the CDR3 is TGCGCCAGCAGCTCCCAACTAGCGGGATATGGCGAGCAGTACTTC. Translation gives CASSSQLAGYGEQYF. This chain joins TRBV5-1 and TRBJ2-7, with 10 bases fitting TRBD2. After removal of 3 bases from V and 6 bases from J, the junction contained 9 bases not matched to a gene. Germline V gene lookup returns CDR1 SGHRS and CDR2 YFSETQ. The CDR3 spans 15 residues.